Reported below is one T cell receptor (beta chain). Its antigen remains unknown. V dropped 4 bases and J dropped 3 bases, with 18 bases sitting between them. The CDR3 totals 15 residues. Germline CDR1 reads SQVTM; CDR2 reads ANQGSEA. Every sample gave at least 5.5 micrograms of total RNA when it was extracted. This sample is part of a study of blood T cells in healthy people across ages. Study results and caveats: Age showed a roughly linear inverse relationship with TCR beta diversity per million T cells. Naive CD4+ cell counts and diversity both ran higher in long-lived than in aged donors.

For the second PCR, which ran for 7 to 11 cycles, a sample-barcoded 5' primer and a J-beta primer mix were used. Via MiXCR, TCRdb re-called the 5' RACE reads, giving one row per CDR3 protein. Of approximately 900,000 distinct CDR3 sequences listed, roughly 48% are singletons. The clonotype originates from a man aged 25 to 40 in good health. This chain joins TRBV29-1 and TRBJ2-5; D perhaps matches TRBD1 (6 bases). Material: blood. The CDR3 sequence: CSVVWNGDNEETQYF. Written as DNA, the CDR3 is TGCAGCGTTGTGTGGAACGGGGACAACGAAGAGACCCAGTACTTC.